The 14 T cell receptor beta chains presented below share a single source sample, sequenced in a study of cytomegalovirus exposure and HLA in healthy donors. The PCR used 60 Vbeta and 13 Jbeta primers. Some clones are missing from TCRdb's copy, which holds only in-frame ones; the method was immunoSEQ multiplex PCR. Counted here are 170,000 or so clones, around 84% occurring once; the ten biggest clones make up about 6.8%. The sequenced sample was PBMCs. The receptors originated from a man aged 50 to 60 in good health and CMV-seropositive.

This chain uses TRBV18 with TRBJ2-3, with TRBD1 matching 7 bases. There are 15 residues in the CDR3. Losses at the gene ends were 6 bases for V and 0 bases for J; bases not matched to a gene: 6. Germline CDR1 and CDR2: KGHSH and LQKENI. In DNA, the CDR3 is TGTGCCAGCTCTCTGGGACAGTCGAGCACAGATACGCAGTATTTT. Its protein product is CASSLGQSSTDTQYF.

The chain joins TRBV5-1 to TRBJ2-5, with 8 positions matching TRBD2. V gave up 4 bases and J gave up 5 bases; unmatched junction bases: 10. The CDR3 sequence is 15 residues long. Germline loops: CDR1 SGHRS, CDR2 YFSETQ. Here the CDR3 DNA reads TGCGCCAGCAGCCCAGCCGGGACTAGAGGGGAGACCCAGTACTTC. Translated, it gives CASSPAGTRGETQYF.

The chain employs TRBV27 and TRBJ1-5; no reliable D call. CDR1 and CDR2 from the germline V gene are MNHEY and SMNVEV (reference sequence). Trimming left V 3 bases short and J 0 bases short, with 3 bases between. There are 13 residues in the CDR3. The CDR3: CASSFNSNQPQHF. The CDR3 coding sequence is TGTGCCAGCAGTTTCAATAGCAATCAGCCCCAGCATTTT.

The chain couples TRBV27 to TRBJ1-2; TRBD1 agrees at 7 bases. In germline, CDR1 is MNHEY, CDR2 SMNVEV (reference sequence). There are 13 residues in the CDR3. Trimming cost V 0 bases and J 7 bases; bases outside gene matches: 2. The CDR3 loop reads CASSLSGGLGYTF. The CDR3 DNA reads as TGTGCCAGCAGTTTATCAGGGGGCCTTGGCTACACCTTC.

This clone was found once. The rearrangement links TRBV10-1 to TRBJ1-1; D is unclear. The germline V gene encodes CDR1 WNHNN and CDR2 SYGVQD (reference sequence). V gave up 6 bases and J gave up 3 bases, with 11 bases separating them. The CDR3 runs 13 residues. CDR3: CASRSTADTEAFF. CDR3 sequence (DNA): TGCGCCAGCAGGTCGACTGCGGACACTGAAGCTTTCTTT.

The chain employs TRBV27 and TRBJ2-7; 8 bases map to TRBD1. V gave up 3 bases and J gave up 0 bases; unmatched junction bases: 1. The CDR3 spans 14 residues. The germline V gene encodes CDR1 MNHEY and CDR2 SMNVEV (reference sequence). As DNA, the CDR3 is TGTGCCAGCAGTTTGGGGACAGGCTCCTACGAGCAGTACGTC. Amino acid sequence: CASSLGTGSYEQYV.

This clone was counted a few times. The rearrangement links TRBV5-5 to TRBJ1-4, with 7 bases that match TRBD1. The CDR3 spans 18 residues. The germline gives CDR1 SGHKS, CDR2 YYEKEE (reference sequence). The ends lost 1 base at V and 0 bases at J; junction bases unmatched: 9. The CDR3 loop is CASSLRDRAGTTNEKLFF. CDR3 bases: TGTGCCAGCAGCTTGCGAGACAGGGCGGGGACAACTAATGAAAAACTGTTTTTT.

The chain couples TRBV10-1 to TRBJ1-4, with TRBD1 as a possible D gene (5 bases). The CDR3 covers 13 residues. Germline CDR1 reads WNHNN; CDR2 reads SYGVQD (reference sequence). V was pared by 2 bases and J by 11 bases, with 12 bases between. For the CDR3, the DNA is TGCGCCAGCAGTGAGCAGGGTTCGCGGAAACTGTTTTTT. Protein product: CASSEQGSRKLFF.

The V gene is TRBV5-1, the J gene TRBJ1-2; possible D gene TRBD1, 5 bases. Germline V gives CDR1 SGHRS, CDR2 YFSETQ. The CDR3 loop spans 13 amino acids. The V gene lost 7 bases and the J gene lost 0 bases, with 10 bases spanning the gap. The CDR3 sequence is CASGQGANYGYTF. CDR3 DNA sequence: TGCGCCAGCGGGCAGGGCGCTAACTATGGCTACACCTTC.

The chain has TRBV15 and TRBJ2-1, with a possible D match to TRBD2 (6 bases). V was shortened by 1 base and J by 8 bases, with 15 bases between the two germline ends. The CDR3 contains 15 residues. The germline CDR1 and CDR2 sequences are LNHNV and YYDKDF (reference sequence). CDR3 region: CATSRGARGEDEQFF. The CDR3 DNA follows: TGTGCCACCAGCAGAGGGGCTAGAGGGGAGGATGAGCAGTTCTTC. Together with reference TRBV15 and TRBJ2-1, the CDR3 gives the full variable domain: DAMVIQNPRYQVTQFGKPVTLSCSQTLNHNVMYWYQQKSSQAPKLLFHYYDKDFNNEADTPDNFQSRRPNTSFCFLDIRSPGLGDTAMYLCATSRGARGEDEQFFGPGTRLTVL.

The chain combines TRBV5-1 with TRBJ2-5; 7 bases line up with TRBD1. V was pared by 6 bases and J by 5 bases, with 7 bases of the junction left unmatched. Per the germline V gene, CDR1 is SGHRS and CDR2 is YFSETQ. The CDR3 totals 13 residues. The CDR3 DNA reads TGCGCCAGCAAATACAGGGGTAGCGAGACCCAGTACTTC. Amino acid sequence: CASKYRGSETQYF.

This clone was seen a single time. The chain combines TRBV2 with TRBJ2-3; 9 bases fit TRBD1. CDR3 length: 14 amino acids. Germline V CDR1 and CDR2: SNHLY, FYNNEI. V lost 6 bases and J lost 2; bases outside the gene matches: 3. The CDR3 is CASSWDRVTDTQYF. The CDR3 nucleotides are TGTGCCAGCAGCTGGGACAGGGTCACAGATACGCAGTATTTT. Full variable domain (missing parts from reference TRBV2 and TRBJ2-3): EPEVTQTPSHQVTQMGQEVILRCVPISNHLYFYWYRQILGQKVEFLVSFYNNEISEKSEIFDDQFSVERPDGSNFTLKIRSTKLEDSAMYFCASSWDRVTDTQYFGPGTRLTVL.

J is TRBJ1-4 and V is TRBV25-1; 7 bases agree with TRBD1. This CDR3 comprises 18 residues. CDR1 and CDR2 (germline): MGHDK, SYGVNS. After removal of 4 bases from V and 8 bases from J, the junction contained 19 bases not matched to a gene. The CDR3 DNA sequence: TGTGCCAGCAGTGGGACGAAAGCCCAGTCCAGGGGGGTAGAAAAACTGTTTTTT. This translates into CASSGTKAQSRGVEKLFF.

This sequence joins TRBV5-1 and TRBJ1-6; D possibly corresponds to TRBD1 (6 bases). Germline V gene sequence: CDR1 SGHRS, CDR2 YFSETQ. The CDR3 has 15 amino acids. Trimming stripped 5 bases from V and 3 bases from J, with 12 bases between. CDR3 amino acids: CASSPGVGYNSPLHF. The DNA of the CDR3 is TGCGCCAGCAGTCCAGGGGTTGGCTATAATTCACCCCTCCACTTT.